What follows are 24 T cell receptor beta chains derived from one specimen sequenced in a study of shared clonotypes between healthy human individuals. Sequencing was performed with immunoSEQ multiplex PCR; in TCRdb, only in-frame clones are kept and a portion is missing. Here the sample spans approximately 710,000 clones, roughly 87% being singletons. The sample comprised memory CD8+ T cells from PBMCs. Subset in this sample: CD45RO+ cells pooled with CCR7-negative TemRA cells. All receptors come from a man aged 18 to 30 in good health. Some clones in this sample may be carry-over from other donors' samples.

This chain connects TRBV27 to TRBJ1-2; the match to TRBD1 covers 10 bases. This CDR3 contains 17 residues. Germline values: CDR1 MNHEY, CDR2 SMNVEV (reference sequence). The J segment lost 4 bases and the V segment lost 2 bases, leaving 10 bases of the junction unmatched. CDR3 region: CASSLRQGANVGYGYTF. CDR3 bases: TGTGCCAGCAGTTTAAGACAGGGGGCTAACGTGGGCTATGGCTACACCTTC.

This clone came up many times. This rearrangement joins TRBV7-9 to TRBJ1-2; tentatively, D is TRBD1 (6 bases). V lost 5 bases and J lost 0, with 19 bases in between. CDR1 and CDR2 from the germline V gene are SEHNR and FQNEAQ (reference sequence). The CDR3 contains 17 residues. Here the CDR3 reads CASSPVIWTAPNYGYTF. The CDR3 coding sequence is TGTGCCAGCAGCCCAGTCATCTGGACAGCTCCTAACTATGGCTACACCTTC.

CDR3 loop: CASSSRGGEKLFF. The CDR3 DNA reads as TGTGCCAGCAGCTCCCGGGGTGGTGAAAAACTGTTTTTT. J is TRBJ1-4 and V is TRBV7-9; the D is unclear. Trimming took 4 bases from V and 7 from J, leaving 10 bases between them. CDR1 is SEHNR, CDR2 FQNEAQ, per germline (reference sequence). The CDR3 spans 13 residues.

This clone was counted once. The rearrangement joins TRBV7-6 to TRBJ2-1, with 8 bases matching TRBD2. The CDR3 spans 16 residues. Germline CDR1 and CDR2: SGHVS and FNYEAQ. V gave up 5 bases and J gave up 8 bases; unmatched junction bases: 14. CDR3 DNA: TGTGCCAGCAGCACCCGAACGGGAGGGCCCATCGATGAGCAGTTCTTC. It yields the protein CASSTRTGGPIDEQFF. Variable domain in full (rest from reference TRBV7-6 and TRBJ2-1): GAGVSQSPRYKVTKRGQDVALRCDPISGHVSLYWYRQALGQGPEFLTYFNYEAQQDKSGLPNDRFSAERPEGSISTLTIQRTEQRDSAMYRCASSTRTGGPIDEQFFGPGTRLTVL.

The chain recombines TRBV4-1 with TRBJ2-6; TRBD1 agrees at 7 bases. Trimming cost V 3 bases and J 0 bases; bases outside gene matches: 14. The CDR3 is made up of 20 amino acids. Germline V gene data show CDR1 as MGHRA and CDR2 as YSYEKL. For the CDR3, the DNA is TGCGCCAGCAGCCAGACCATAAACAGGGGTGGGGTCTCTGGGGCCAACGTCCTGACTTTC. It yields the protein CASSQTINRGGVSGANVLTF.

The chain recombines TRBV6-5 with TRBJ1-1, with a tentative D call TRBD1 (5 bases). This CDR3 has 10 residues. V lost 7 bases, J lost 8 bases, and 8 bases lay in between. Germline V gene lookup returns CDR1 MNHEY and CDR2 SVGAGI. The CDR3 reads CASTGGEAFF. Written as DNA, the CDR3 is TGTGCCAGCACGGGGGGGGAAGCTTTCTTT.

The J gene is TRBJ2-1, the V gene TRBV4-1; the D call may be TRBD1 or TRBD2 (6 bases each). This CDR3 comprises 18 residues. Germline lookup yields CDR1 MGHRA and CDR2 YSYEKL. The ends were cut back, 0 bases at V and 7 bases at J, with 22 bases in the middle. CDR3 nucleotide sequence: TGCGCCAGCAGCCAAGATAATAGGTTACGGGGGCCGGGAAATGAGCAGTTCTTC. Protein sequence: CASSQDNRLRGPGNEQFF.

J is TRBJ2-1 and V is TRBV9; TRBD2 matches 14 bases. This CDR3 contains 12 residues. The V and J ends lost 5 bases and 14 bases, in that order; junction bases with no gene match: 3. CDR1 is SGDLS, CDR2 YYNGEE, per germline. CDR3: CASSAGLAGEFF. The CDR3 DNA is TGTGCCAGCAGTGCGGGACTAGCGGGAGAGTTCTTC.

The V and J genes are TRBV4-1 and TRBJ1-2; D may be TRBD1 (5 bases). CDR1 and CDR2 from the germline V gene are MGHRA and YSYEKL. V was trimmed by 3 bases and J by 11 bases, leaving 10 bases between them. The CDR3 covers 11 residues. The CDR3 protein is CASSQAGSYTF. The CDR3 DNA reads TGCGCCAGCAGCCAGGCAGGGAGTTACACCTTC.

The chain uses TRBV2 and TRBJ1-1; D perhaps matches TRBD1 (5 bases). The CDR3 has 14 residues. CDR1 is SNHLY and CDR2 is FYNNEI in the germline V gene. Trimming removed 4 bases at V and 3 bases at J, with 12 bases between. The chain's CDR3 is CASSGGRGYTEAFF. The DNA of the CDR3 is TGTGCCAGCAGTGGGGGAAGGGGATACACTGAAGCTTTCTTT.

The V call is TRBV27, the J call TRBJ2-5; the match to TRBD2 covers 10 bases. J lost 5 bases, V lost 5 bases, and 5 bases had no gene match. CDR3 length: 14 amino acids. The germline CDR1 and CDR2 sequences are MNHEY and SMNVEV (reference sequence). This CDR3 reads CASSSGGAWETQYF. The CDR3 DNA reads TGTGCCAGCAGTAGCGGGGGGGCCTGGGAGACCCAGTACTTC.

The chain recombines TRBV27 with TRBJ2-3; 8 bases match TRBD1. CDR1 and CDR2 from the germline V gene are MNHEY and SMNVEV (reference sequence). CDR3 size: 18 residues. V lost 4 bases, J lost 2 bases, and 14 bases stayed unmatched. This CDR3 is CASSSTDRVGAFTDTQYF. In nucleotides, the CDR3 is TGTGCCAGCAGTTCCACGGACAGGGTAGGGGCCTTCACAGATACGCAGTATTTT.

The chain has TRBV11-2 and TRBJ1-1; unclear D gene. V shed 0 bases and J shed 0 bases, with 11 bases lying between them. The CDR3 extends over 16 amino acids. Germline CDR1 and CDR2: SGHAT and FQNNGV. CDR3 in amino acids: CASSLEFGNLNTEAFF. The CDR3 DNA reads TGTGCCAGCAGCTTAGAGTTCGGGAACTTGAACACTGAAGCTTTCTTT.

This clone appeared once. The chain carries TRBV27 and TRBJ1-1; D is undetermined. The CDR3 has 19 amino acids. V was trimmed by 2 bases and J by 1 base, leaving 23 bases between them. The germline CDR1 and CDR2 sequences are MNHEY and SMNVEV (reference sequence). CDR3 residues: CASSLPRPGVSVGNTEAFF. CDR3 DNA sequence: TGTGCCAGCAGTTTACCCAGGCCCGGGGTTTCGGTAGGGAACACTGAAGCTTTCTTT.

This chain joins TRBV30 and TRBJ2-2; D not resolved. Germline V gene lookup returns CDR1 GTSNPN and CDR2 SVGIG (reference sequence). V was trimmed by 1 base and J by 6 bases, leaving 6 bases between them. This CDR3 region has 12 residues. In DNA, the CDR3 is TGTGCCTGGAGTGAATACGCCGGGGAGCTGTTTTTT. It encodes CAWSEYAGELFF.

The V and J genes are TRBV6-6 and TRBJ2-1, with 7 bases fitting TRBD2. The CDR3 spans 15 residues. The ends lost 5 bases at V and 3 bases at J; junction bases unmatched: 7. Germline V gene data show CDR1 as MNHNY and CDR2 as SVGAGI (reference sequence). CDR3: CASSGSSGGYNEQFF. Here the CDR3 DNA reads TGTGCCAGCAGTGGTTCTAGCGGAGGCTACAATGAGCAGTTCTTC.

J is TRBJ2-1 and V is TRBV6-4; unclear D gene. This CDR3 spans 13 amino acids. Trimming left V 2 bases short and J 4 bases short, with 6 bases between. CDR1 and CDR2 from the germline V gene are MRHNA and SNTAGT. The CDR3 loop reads CASSDNGYNEQFF. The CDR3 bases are TGTGCCAGCAGTGACAACGGATACAATGAGCAGTTCTTC.

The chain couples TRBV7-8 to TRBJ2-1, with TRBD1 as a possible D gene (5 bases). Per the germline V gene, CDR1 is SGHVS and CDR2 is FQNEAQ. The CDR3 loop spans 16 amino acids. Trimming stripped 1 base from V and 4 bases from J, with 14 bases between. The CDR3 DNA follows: TGTGCCAGCAGCTTAGGGGGCGCGGTAGCTTACAATGAGCAGTTCTTC. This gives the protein CASSLGGAVAYNEQFF.

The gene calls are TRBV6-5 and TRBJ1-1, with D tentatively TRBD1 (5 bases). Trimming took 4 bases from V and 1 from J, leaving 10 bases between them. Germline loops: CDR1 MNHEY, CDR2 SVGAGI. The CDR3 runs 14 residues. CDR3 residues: CASSWDWKNTEAFF. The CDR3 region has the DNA TGTGCCAGCAGTTGGGACTGGAAGAACACTGAAGCTTTCTTT.

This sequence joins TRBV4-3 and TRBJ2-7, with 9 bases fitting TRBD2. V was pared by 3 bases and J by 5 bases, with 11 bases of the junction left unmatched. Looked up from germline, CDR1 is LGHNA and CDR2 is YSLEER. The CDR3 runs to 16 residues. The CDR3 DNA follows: TGCGCCAGCAGCCAGGGAACGGGACTAGCAAACCACGAGCAGTACTTC. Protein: CASSQGTGLANHEQYF.

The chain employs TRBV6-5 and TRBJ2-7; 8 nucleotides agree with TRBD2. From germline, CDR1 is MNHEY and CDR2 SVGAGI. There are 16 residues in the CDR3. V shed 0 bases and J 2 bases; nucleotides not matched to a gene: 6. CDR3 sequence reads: CASSYSIGTRAYEQYF. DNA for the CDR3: TGTGCCAGCAGTTACTCGATCGGGACTAGAGCCTACGAGCAGTACTTC.

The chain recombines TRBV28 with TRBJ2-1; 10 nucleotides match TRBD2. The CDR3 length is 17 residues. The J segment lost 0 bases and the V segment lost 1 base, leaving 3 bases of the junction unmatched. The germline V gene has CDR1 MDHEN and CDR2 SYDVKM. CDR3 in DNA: TGTGCCAGCAGTTTATTCTCTAGCGGGAGCTCCTACAATGAGCAGTTCTTC. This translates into CASSLFSSGSSYNEQFF.

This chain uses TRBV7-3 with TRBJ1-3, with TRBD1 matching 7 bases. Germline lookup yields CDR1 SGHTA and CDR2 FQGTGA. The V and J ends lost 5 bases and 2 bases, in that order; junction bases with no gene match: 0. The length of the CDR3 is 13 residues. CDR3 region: CASSQGAGNTIYF. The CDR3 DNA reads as TGTGCCAGCAGCCAGGGGGCTGGAAACACCATATATTTT. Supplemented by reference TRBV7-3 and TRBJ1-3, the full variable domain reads GAGVSQTPSNKVTEKGKYVELRCDPISGHTALYWYRQSLGQGPEFLIYFQGTGAADDSGLPNDRFFAVRPEGSVSTLKIQRTERGDSAVYLCASSQGAGNTIYFGEGSWLTVV.

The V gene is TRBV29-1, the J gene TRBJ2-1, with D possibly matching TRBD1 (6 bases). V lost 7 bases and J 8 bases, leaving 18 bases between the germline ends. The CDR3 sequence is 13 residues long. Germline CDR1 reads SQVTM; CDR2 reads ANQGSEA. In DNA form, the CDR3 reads TGCAGCGCCACCCCCGCAGGGGTCTATGAGCAGTTCTTC. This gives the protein CSATPAGVYEQFF.